A single sample gave rise to the 2 T cell receptor beta chains below, sequenced in a study of cytomegalovirus exposure and HLA in healthy donors. A multiplex PCR was run with 60 Vbeta primers and 13 Jbeta primers. The table came from immunoSEQ multiplex PCR; TCRdb's copy has only in-frame clones and leaves some out. The sample includes about 160,000 clones, approximately 80% of them seen just once. The sample comprised PBMCs. All receptors come from a man aged 35 to 55 in good health and CMV-seronegative.

This chain connects TRBV7-2 to TRBJ1-2; the match to TRBD1 covers 10 bases. Germline CDR1 is SGHTA and CDR2 is FQGNSA. This CDR3 spans 15 amino acids. Losses at the gene ends were 4 bases for V and 5 bases for J; bases not matched to a gene: 7. CDR3 sequence (DNA): TGTGCCAGCAGCTCGGGAGGACAGGGGGGTTATGGCTACACCTTC. Translating gives CASSSGGQGGYGYTF.

This clone has only a few counts. The V call is TRBV5-1, the J call TRBJ2-1, with D possibly matching TRBD1 (7 bases). The CDR3 is 13 residues long. CDR1 and CDR2 (germline): SGHRS, YFSETQ. V dropped 0 bases and J dropped 9 bases, with 10 bases sitting between them. As DNA, the CDR3 is TGCGCCAGCAGCTTGGACAGGGGAGGTGAGCAGTTCTTC. It translates to CASSLDRGGEQFF.